This TCR beta chain was documented in a study of cytomegalovirus exposure and HLA in healthy donors. Study-level background: The 120 validation repertoires were reported in a later analysis to have been generated on the same platform as the roughly 720 first-cohort repertoires. Whole-study results and caveats: First-cohort TCR clusters tended to co-occur in the roughly 130 validation repertoires, a later analysis found. Cytomegalovirus status was reportedly diagnosed by the classifier with high sensitivity and specificity.

The protocol was immunoSEQ multiplex PCR, while the TCRdb copy is restricted to in-frame clones and leaves out a portion. The data contain 200,000 to 300,000 clones, approximately 87% of them singletons. This clone was observed once. Antigen unknown. Germline V gives CDR1 SGDLS, CDR2 YYNGEE. V lost 4 bases, J lost 0 bases, and 11 bases lay in between. The CDR3 length is 15 residues. The sample taken for sequencing was PBMCs. V usage is TRBV9 and J usage is TRBJ1-3; D gene uncertain. This receptor was taken from a man between 18 and 35 years old in good health and CMV-seronegative. The CDR3 spells CASSTLGNSGNTIYF. The CDR3 nucleotides are TGTGCCAGCAGCACCCTCGGGAACTCTGGAAACACCATATATTTT.